One sample yielded the 27 T cell receptor beta chains listed below, sequenced in a study of post-analysis software for immune sequencing data. Broader study findings: With TRBV5-6, TRBV5-1 and TRBV20-1 included, 4 or 5 TRBV segments were more frequent in patients than in controls.

What these receptors recognize is not known. Prepared TCR beta cDNA libraries contained unique molecular identifiers. A single record per CDR3 protein comes from TCRdb applying MiXCR to the PCR reads. The sample lists around 440,000 distinct CDR3 sequences; around 40% were seen once. Sequencing was performed on blood. The source of these receptors is a girl aged 10 to 17 with multiple sclerosis.

This clonotype was recorded a few times. At one boundary the junction diverges from the germline segment, which might be a read error. This chain links TRBV29-1 with TRBJ2-3, with a possible D match to TRBD1 (6 bases). There are 14 residues in the CDR3. CDR1 is SQVTM, CDR2 ANQGSEA, per germline. The CDR3 loop is CSVPTGGRTDAQYF. CDR3 DNA sequence: TGCAGCGTTCCGACAGGTGGCAGGACAGATGCGCAGTATTTT.

The V and J genes are TRBV4-1 and TRBJ2-3; D remains unclear. This CDR3 contains 15 residues. The germline V and J ends were trimmed by 0 bases and 1 base, with 8 bases remaining between them. Germline values: CDR1 MGHRA, CDR2 YSYEKL. The CDR3 DNA follows: TGCGCCAGCAGCCAAGAGAAGGACGGCACAGATACGCAGTATTTT. Protein product: CASSQEKDGTDTQYF.

The chain has TRBV10-3 and TRBJ1-2; a possible D gene is TRBD1 (5 bases). V was shortened by 7 bases and J by 6 bases, with 15 bases between the two germline ends. The CDR3 is 13 amino acids. Germline values: CDR1 ENHRY, CDR2 SYGVKD. The CDR3 protein is CAIKARETDGYTF. The CDR3 coding sequence is TGTGCCATCAAGGCCAGGGAGACGGATGGCTACACCTTC.

This clonotype was seen many times. The V call is TRBV29-1, the J call TRBJ2-5; D gene ambiguous. The CDR3 covers 14 residues. Trimming pared 6 bases from V and 2 bases from J, leaving 16 bases between. Per germline, CDR1 SQVTM and CDR2 ANQGSEA. In DNA, the CDR3 is TGCAGCGTCTTAGCCCCACACCAACAAGAGACCCAGTACTTC. It specifies CSVLAPHQQETQYF. Complete variable domain (other parts from reference TRBV29-1 and TRBJ2-5): SAVISQKPSRDICQRGTSLTIQCQVDSQVTMMFWYRQQPGQSLTLIATANQGSEATYESGFVIDKFPISRPNLTFSTLTVSNMSPEDSSIYLCSVLAPHQQETQYFGPGTRLLVL.

This chain joins TRBV13 and TRBJ2-7, with D hard to call. The germline CDR1 and CDR2 sequences are PRHDT and FYEKMQ (reference sequence). There are 13 residues in the CDR3. Trimming removed 6 bases at V and 0 bases at J, with 9 bases between. CDR3 DNA: TGTGCCAGCAGGATGGTGGGCTCCTACGAGCAGTACTTC. Translating it yields CASRMVGSYEQYF.

CDR3 region: CASSETSGETQYF. Here the CDR3 DNA reads TGTGCCAGTAGTGAAACTAGCGGAGAGACCCAGTACTTC. The chain recombines TRBV19 with TRBJ2-7; 8 bases match TRBD2. The DNA end lines up better with TRBJ2-5; the J call may be wrong. CDR1 and CDR2 from the germline V gene are LNHDA and SQIVND (reference sequence). This CDR3 is 13 amino acids long.

The genes are TRBV10-3 and TRBJ2-7, with D possibly being TRBD1 (6 bases). V shed 3 bases and J shed 5 bases, with 17 bases lying between them. This CDR3 contains 15 residues. The germline V gene has CDR1 ENHRY and CDR2 SYGVKD. Here the CDR3 DNA reads TGTGCCATCAGTGACCCGGGACACTCACTCCACGAGCAGTACTTC. It encodes CAISDPGHSLHEQYF.

The V and J genes are TRBV4-2 and TRBJ1-1; D gene ambiguous. The germline V gene encodes CDR1 LGHNA and CDR2 YNFKEQ. Trimming cost V 1 base and J 1 base, with 10 bases left between them. The CDR3 is 15 residues long. CDR3 nucleotides: TGTGCCAGCAGCCAAGGTCGGCAGCCGAACACTGAAGCTTTCTTT. Translated, it gives CASSQGRQPNTEAFF.

The gene calls are TRBV7-6 and TRBJ2-4; TRBD1 aligns across 7 bases. The DNA matches TRBJ2-7 better at its end, which makes the J call doubtful. The CDR3 is made up of 16 amino acids. Germline V lookup: CDR1 SGHVS, CDR2 FNYEAQ. The CDR3 is CASSPQPPDRENEQYF. The CDR3 DNA reads TGTGCCAGCAGCCCCCAACCCCCTGACAGGGAGAACGAGCAGTACTTC.

The gene calls are TRBV7-9 and TRBJ1-1; D not certain. The CDR3 length is 15 residues. CDR1 and CDR2 (germline): SEHNR, FQNEAQ (reference sequence). The V end was cut by 3 bases, the J end by 5 bases, with 16 bases between. CDR3 bases: TGTGCCAGCAGCTTCGCTTCCGAAGTTACAACTGAAGCTTTCTTT. It encodes CASSFASEVTTEAFF.

The chain is built from TRBV7-9 and TRBJ2-4; TRBD2 might be the D (5 bases). Trimming removed 5 bases from V and 13 bases from J, with 24 bases in between. CDR3 size: 15 residues. Germline loops: CDR1 SEHNR, CDR2 FQNEAQ (reference sequence). CDR3 protein: CASSQVGWQIGEQYF. The CDR3 bases are TGTGCCAGCAGCCAAGTAGGTTGGCAGATCGGGGAGCAGTACTTC.

This clonotype came up a few times. This chain connects TRBV10-1 to TRBJ2-7, with 9 bases matching TRBD2. The CDR3 totals 14 residues. V was clipped by 0 bases and J by 6 bases; unmatched bases: 3. CDR1 WNHNN and CDR2 SYGVQD come from the germline V gene (reference sequence). The CDR3 bases are TGCGCCAGCAGTGAGTCGGGACTAGCTGGCGAGCAGTACTTC. Its protein is CASSESGLAGEQYF.

The chain joins TRBV5-6 to TRBJ2-1; D possibly corresponds to TRBD2 (6 bases). V was cut by 1 base and J by 0 bases, with 8 bases left in between. The CDR3 extends over 15 amino acids. Per germline, CDR1 SGHDT and CDR2 YYEEEE. The CDR3: CASSLTGVSYNEQFF. The CDR3 nucleotides are TGTGCCAGCAGCTTGACGGGGGTCTCCTACAATGAGCAGTTCTTC.

The chain has TRBV12-3 or TRBV12-4 and TRBJ1-2, with 7 bases identical to TRBD1. This CDR3 is 17 amino acids long. With 0 bases clipped from V and 5 bases from J, the junction kept 12 bases outside the gene matches. CDR3 in DNA: TGTGCCAGCAGTTTAGCTCGTAGTGGGACAGTTTTTTATGGCTACACCTTC. Its translation: CASSLARSGTVFYGYTF.

This clonotype was detected only a few times. The J gene is TRBJ2-1, the V gene TRBV7-9; no reliable D call. Germline lookup yields CDR1 SEHNR and CDR2 FQNEAQ (reference sequence). With 8 bases removed from V and 5 bases from J, the gap between germline ends came to 22 bases. This CDR3 comprises 16 residues. CDR3 bases: TGTGCCAGCGCTCCACCCCGCCCGCTCGATAACAATGAGCAGTTCTTC. Translation gives CASAPPRPLDNNEQFF.

As regards this clonotype: It may be a read error: a sequence one base away is much more abundant. The chain carries TRBV6-5 and TRBJ2-6; possibly TRBD1 for D (5 bases). Germline-derived CDR1 and CDR2 are MNHEY and SVGAGI. The CDR3 runs to 13 residues. CDR3 DNA sequence: TGTGCCAGCCGGGTCTCTGGGGCCAACGCCCTGACTTTC. It encodes CASRVSGANALTF.

In this sample, this clonotype turned up a few times. The chain uses TRBV11-2 and TRBJ2-7; D is perhaps TRBD1 or TRBD2 (5 bases each). The CDR3 has 14 residues. Looked up from germline, CDR1 is SGHAT and CDR2 is FQNNGV. V lost 5 bases to trimming and J lost 8 bases, with 19 bases between them. Here the CDR3 reads CASSPEGSTPQQYF. CDR3 in DNA: TGTGCCAGCAGCCCAGAGGGGTCCACACCTCAGCAGTACTTC.

This chain links TRBV5-1 with TRBJ2-5, with 9 bases matching TRBD1. The V and J ends lost 4 bases and 4 bases, in that order; junction bases with no gene match: 5. Germline-derived CDR1 and CDR2 are SGHRS and YFSETQ. The CDR3 covers 14 residues. CDR3 sequence reads: CASSPATGGETQYF. CDR3 in DNA: TGCGCCAGCAGCCCCGCGACAGGGGGAGAGACCCAGTACTTC.

This clonotype was seen repeatedly, ten times or more. The V and J genes are TRBV10-3 and TRBJ2-5; 10 bases map to TRBD1. V lost 10 bases and J lost 4; bases outside the gene matches: 12. The germline V gene has CDR1 ENHRY and CDR2 SYGVKD. This CDR3 is 15 amino acids long. The CDR3 DNA reads as TGTGCCACTACGGGACAGGGGTTTCGCGGAGAGACCCAGTACTTC. Its protein is CATTGQGFRGETQYF.

CDR3 residues: CASSPLDRLYTEAFF. In DNA form, the CDR3 reads TGTGCCAGCAGTCCTCTGGACAGACTTTACACTGAAGCTTTCTTT. This chain uses TRBV6-5 with TRBJ1-1, with D perhaps matching TRBD1 (6 bases). Trimming cost V 5 bases and J 3 bases, with 16 bases left between them. The germline CDR1 and CDR2 sequences are MNHEY and SVGAGI. This CDR3 contains 15 residues.

The CDR3: CASGLRDRNSPLHF. Here the CDR3 DNA reads TGCGCCAGCGGGTTGAGGGACAGAAATTCACCCCTCCACTTT. The chain uses TRBV5-1 and TRBJ1-6, with TRBD1 matching 7 bases. Per the germline V gene, CDR1 is SGHRS and CDR2 is YFSETQ. The V segment lost 7 bases and the J segment 7 bases; nucleotides outside the gene matches: 8. CDR3 length: 14 amino acids.

This chain links TRBV27 with TRBJ2-3; no reliable D call. In germline, CDR1 is MNHEY, CDR2 SMNVEV (reference sequence). With 2 bases removed from V and 2 bases from J, the gap between germline ends came to 8 bases. The CDR3 length is 14 residues. The CDR3 loop reads CASSLSRNTDTQYF. The CDR3 bases are TGTGCCAGCAGTTTAAGCAGGAACACAGATACGCAGTATTTT.

The rearrangement uses TRBV5-1 and TRBJ2-7, with D perhaps TRBD2 (5 bases). There are 14 residues in the CDR3. The germline CDR1 and CDR2 sequences are SGHRS and YFSETQ. V was trimmed by 0 bases and J by 7 bases, leaving 14 bases between them. The CDR3 here is CASSLETASGEQYF. The CDR3 DNA is TGCGCCAGCAGCTTGGAAACTGCCTCGGGAGAGCAGTACTTC.

There are many counts of this clonotype. The chain is built from TRBV7-2 and TRBJ2-7, with unresolved D. The CDR3 is 16 residues long. Between the trimmed V and J ends, which lost 0 bases and 0 bases, there was a span of 12 bases. CDR1 SGHTA and CDR2 FQGNSA come from the germline V gene. The CDR3 sequence: CASSLAVGESSYEQYF. In nucleotides, the CDR3 is TGTGCCAGCAGCTTAGCGGTTGGCGAGAGCTCCTACGAGCAGTACTTC.

The rearrangement joins TRBV6-5 to TRBJ2-5; no reliable D call. The J call could be wrong; TRBJ2-7 is a better fit for the DNA end. This CDR3 spans 13 amino acids. Germline V CDR1 and CDR2: MNHEY, SVGAGI. The DNA of the CDR3 is TGTGCCAGCAGTTATACTGGGTTCTACGAGCAGTACTTC. As protein: CASSYTGFYEQYF.

This chain joins TRBV7-2 and TRBJ2-7, with TRBD2 matching 14 bases. From germline, CDR1 is SGHTA and CDR2 FQGNSA. Trimming cost V 5 bases and J 0 bases; bases outside gene matches: 6. This CDR3 contains 17 residues. The CDR3 bases are TGTGCCAGCAGCCCAAGAGGGACTAGCGGGGGCTCCTACGAGCAGTACTTC. Translated: CASSPRGTSGGSYEQYF.

The chain links TRBV7-3 to TRBJ2-1; the match to TRBD1 covers 8 bases. CDR1 is SGHTA and CDR2 is FQGTGA in the germline V gene. Trimming took 6 bases from V and 5 from J; bases not matched to a gene: 9. CDR3 size: 15 residues. The CDR3 nucleotides read TGTGCCAGCAGTCAGGACAGGGCCAAGCACAATGAGCAGTTCTTC. Protein sequence: CASSQDRAKHNEQFF.